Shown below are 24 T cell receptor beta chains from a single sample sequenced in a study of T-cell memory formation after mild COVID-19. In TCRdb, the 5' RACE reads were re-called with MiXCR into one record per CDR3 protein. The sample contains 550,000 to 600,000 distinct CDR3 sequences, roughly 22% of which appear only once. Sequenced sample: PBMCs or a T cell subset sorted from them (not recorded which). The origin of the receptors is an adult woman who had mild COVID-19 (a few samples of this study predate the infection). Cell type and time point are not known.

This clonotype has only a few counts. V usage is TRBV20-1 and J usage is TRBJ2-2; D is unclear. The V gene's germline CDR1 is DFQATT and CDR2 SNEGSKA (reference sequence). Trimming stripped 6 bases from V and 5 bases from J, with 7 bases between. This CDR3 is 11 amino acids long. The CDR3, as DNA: TGCAGTGCGAAAGAGACCGGGGAGCTGTTTTTT. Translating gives CSAKETGELFF.

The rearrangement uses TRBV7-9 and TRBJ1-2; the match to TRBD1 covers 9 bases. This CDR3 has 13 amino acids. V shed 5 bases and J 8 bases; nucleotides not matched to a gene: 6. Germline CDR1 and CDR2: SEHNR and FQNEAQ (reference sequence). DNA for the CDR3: TGTGCCAGCAGCCCGACAGGGGGGTTAGGCTACACCTTC. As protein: CASSPTGGLGYTF.

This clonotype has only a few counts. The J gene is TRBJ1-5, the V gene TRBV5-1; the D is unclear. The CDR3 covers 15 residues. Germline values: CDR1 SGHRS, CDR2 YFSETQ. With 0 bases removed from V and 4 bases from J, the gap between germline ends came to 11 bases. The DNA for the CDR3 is TGCGCCAGCAGCTTGGAGGGAACCGCTAATCAGCCCCAGCATTTT. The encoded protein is CASSLEGTANQPQHF.

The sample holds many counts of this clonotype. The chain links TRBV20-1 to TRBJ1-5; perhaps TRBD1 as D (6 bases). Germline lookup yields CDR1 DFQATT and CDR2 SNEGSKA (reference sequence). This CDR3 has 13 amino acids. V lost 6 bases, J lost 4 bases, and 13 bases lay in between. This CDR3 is CSAEGQLNQPQHF. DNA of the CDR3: TGCAGTGCGGAAGGACAGTTAAATCAGCCCCAGCATTTT.

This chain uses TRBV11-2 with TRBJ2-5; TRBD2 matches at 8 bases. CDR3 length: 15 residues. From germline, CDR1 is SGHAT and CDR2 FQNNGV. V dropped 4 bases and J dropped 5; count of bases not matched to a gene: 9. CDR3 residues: CASSSGPGRGETQYF. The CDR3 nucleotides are TGTGCCAGCAGCTCCGGGCCCGGGAGGGGGGAGACCCAGTACTTC.

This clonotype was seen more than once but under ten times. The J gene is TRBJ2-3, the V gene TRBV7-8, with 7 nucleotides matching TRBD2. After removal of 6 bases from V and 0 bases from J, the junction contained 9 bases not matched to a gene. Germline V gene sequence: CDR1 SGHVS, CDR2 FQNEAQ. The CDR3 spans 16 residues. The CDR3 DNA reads TGTGCCAGCAGTTCTAGAGCGGGGCATAGCACAGATACGCAGTATTTT. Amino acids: CASSSRAGHSTDTQYF.

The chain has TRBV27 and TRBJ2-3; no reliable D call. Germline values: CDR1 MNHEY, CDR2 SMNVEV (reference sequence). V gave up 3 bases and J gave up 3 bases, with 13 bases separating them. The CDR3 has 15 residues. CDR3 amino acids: CASSFLRTRTDTQYF. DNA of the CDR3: TGTGCCAGCAGTTTCCTCCGCACAAGAACAGATACGCAGTATTTT.

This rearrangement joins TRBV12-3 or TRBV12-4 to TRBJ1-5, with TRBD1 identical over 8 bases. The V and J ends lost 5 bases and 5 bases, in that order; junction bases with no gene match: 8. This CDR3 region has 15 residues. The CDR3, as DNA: TGTGCCAGCAGTCTACAGGGGGGGTCACATCAGCCCCAGCATTTT. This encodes CASSLQGGSHQPQHF.

This CDR3 reads CASSSRQTVYGYTF. DNA of the CDR3: TGTGCCAGCAGCTCCCGACAGACAGTTTATGGCTACACCTTC. The chain links TRBV7-9 to TRBJ1-2; possibly TRBD1 for D (5 bases). Trimming removed 4 bases at V and 5 bases at J, with 14 bases between. The CDR3 totals 14 residues. Germline-derived CDR1 and CDR2 are SEHNR and FQNEAQ (reference sequence).

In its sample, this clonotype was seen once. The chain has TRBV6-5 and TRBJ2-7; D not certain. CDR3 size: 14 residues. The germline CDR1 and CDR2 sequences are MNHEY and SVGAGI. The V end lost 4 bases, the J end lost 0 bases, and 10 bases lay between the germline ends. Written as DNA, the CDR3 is TGTGCCAGCAGTTTAAATCCTTCCTCCTACGAGCAGTACTTC. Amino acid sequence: CASSLNPSSYEQYF.

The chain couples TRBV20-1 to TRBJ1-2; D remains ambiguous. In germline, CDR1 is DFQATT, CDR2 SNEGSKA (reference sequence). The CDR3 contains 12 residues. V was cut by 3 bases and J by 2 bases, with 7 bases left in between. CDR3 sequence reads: CSASSENYGYTF. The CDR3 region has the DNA TGCAGTGCTAGTTCAGAGAACTATGGCTACACCTTC.

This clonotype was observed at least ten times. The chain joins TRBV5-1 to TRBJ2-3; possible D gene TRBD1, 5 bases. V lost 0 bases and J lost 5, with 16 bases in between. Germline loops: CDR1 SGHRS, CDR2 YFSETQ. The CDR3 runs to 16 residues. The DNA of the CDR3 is TGCGCCAGCAGCTTGGCCAGGGTCCTATCGAGAGATACGCAGTATTTT. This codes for CASSLARVLSRDTQYF.

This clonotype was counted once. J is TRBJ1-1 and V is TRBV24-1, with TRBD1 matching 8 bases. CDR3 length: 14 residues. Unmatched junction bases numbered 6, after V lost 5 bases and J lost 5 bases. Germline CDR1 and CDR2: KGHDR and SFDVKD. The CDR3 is CATSATGGRTEAFF. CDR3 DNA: TGTGCCACCAGTGCAACAGGGGGTCGGACTGAAGCTTTCTTT.

The CDR3 DNA reads as TGTGCCAGCAGCGCTGGACAGGGCCCTCCCTACGAGCAGTACTTC. Its translation: CASSAGQGPPYEQYF. The chain couples TRBV5-5 to TRBJ2-7; TRBD1 aligns across 8 bases. The CDR3 consists of 15 residues. Germline loops: CDR1 SGHKS, CDR2 YYEKEE (reference sequence). The J segment lost 2 bases and the V segment lost 4 bases, leaving 8 bases of the junction unmatched.

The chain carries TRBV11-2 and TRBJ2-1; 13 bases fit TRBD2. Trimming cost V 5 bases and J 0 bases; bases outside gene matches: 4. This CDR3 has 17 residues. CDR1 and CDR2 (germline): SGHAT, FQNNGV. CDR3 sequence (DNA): TGTGCCAGCAGCCCCGGGACTAGCGGGGTCTCCTACAATGAGCAGTTCTTC. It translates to CASSPGTSGVSYNEQFF.

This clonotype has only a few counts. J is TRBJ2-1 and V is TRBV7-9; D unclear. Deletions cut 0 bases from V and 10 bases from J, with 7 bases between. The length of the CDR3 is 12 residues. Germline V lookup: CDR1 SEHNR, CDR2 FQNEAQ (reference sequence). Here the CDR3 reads CASSLAWEEQFF. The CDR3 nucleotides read TGTGCCAGCAGCTTAGCTTGGGAAGAGCAGTTCTTC.

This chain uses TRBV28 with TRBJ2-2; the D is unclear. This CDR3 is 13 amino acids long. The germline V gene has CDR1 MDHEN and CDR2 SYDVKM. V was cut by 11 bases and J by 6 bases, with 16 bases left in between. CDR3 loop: CAGASVSAGELFF. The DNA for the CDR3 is TGTGCCGGCGCGAGCGTCAGTGCCGGGGAGCTGTTTTTT.

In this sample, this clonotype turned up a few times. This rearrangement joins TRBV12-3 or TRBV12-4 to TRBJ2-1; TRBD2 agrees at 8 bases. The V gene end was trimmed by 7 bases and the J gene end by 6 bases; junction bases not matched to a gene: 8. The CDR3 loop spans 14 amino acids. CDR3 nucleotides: TGTGCCAGCACTCCGGGACTAGGCCTCAATGAGCAGTTCTTC. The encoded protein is CASTPGLGLNEQFF.

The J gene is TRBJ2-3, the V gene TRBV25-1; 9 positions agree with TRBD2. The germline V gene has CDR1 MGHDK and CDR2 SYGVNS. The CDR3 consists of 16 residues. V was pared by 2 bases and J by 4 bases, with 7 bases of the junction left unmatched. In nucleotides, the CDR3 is TGTGCCAGCAGTGAAGGGACTAGCATTTTCGCAGATACGCAGTATTTT. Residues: CASSEGTSIFADTQYF.

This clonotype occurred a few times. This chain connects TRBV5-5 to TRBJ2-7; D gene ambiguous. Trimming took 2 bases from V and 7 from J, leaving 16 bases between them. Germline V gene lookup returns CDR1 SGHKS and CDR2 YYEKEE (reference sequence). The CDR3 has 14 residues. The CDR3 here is CASSLLTLSGEQYF. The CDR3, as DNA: TGTGCCAGCAGCTTATTGACCCTTTCGGGTGAGCAGTACTTC. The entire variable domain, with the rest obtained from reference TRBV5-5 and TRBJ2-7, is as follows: DAGVTQSPTHLIKTRGQQVTLRCSPISGHKSVSWYQQVLGQGPQFIFQYYEKEERGRGNFPDRFSARQFPNYSSELNVNALLLGDSALYLCASSLLTLSGEQYFGPGTRLTVT.

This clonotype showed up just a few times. The DNA for the CDR3 is TGTGCCAGCACCCCTACAGGGGGCGGAGGAGAGACCCAGTACTTC. Translation: CASTPTGGGGETQYF. The chain is built from TRBV5-6 and TRBJ2-5; 9 nucleotides agree with TRBD1. Per germline, CDR1 SGHDT and CDR2 YYEEEE. The CDR3 is made up of 15 amino acids. V lost 6 bases to trimming and J lost 4 bases; unmatched junction nucleotides: 10.

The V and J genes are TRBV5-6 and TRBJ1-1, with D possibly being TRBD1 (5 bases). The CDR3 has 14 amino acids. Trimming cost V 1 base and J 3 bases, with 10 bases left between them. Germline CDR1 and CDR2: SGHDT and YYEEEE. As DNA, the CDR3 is TGTGCCAGCAGCTTGAGGGGAAGGTACACTGAAGCTTTCTTT. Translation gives CASSLRGRYTEAFF.

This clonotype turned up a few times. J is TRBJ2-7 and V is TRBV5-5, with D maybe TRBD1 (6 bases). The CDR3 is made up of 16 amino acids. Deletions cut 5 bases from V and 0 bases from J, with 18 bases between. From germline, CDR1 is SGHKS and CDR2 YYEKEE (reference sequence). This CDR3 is CASSIPGTPSSYEQYF. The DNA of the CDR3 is TGTGCCAGCAGTATCCCCGGGACACCAAGCTCCTACGAGCAGTACTTC.

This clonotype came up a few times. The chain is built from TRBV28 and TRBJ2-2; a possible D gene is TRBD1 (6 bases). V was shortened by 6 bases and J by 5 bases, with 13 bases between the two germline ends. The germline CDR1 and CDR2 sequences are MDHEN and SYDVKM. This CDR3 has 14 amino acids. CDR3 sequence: CASSEGGATGELFF. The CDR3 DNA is TGTGCCAGCAGCGAAGGGGGAGCTACCGGGGAGCTGTTTTTT.